The rows below give T cell receptor beta chains drawn from one sample of a study of vaccination effects on CD4 cells after COVID-19. These receptors have no known antigen. Produced via immunoSEQ multiplex PCR; TCRdb's table is partial and in-frame only. The sample lists some 30,000 clones, 74% occurring once. The source material was CD4+ T cells from PBMCs cultured with HCoV-229E spike peptides, sampled after COVID-19 vaccination. Receptors were obtained from a human donor who received a COVID-19 vaccine. The CDR3 runs from the conserved cysteine through the conserved F or W. D genes are given only for firm matches. Expanded clones get a size class; other rows say once, few or many, or leave the size out.

CDR3 protein,CDR3 DNA,V gene,D gene,J gene,clone size
CASSDSPESTDTQYF,TGTGCCAGCAGTGACTCCCCAGAGAGCACAGATACGCAGTATTTT,TRBV6-4,.,TRBJ2-3,.
CASSADRAGGYTF,TGTGCCAGCAGTGCCGACAGGGCCGGTGGCTACACCTTC,TRBV12-3/TRBV12-4,TRBD1,TRBJ1-2,few
CASSVGGGGSYNEQFF,TGTGCCAGCAGCGTAGGTGGCGGGGGCTCCTACAATGAGCAGTTCTTC,TRBV9,TRBD2,TRBJ2-1,.
CASSPSGAGANVLTF,TGCGCCAGCAGTCCTTCTGGGGCTGGGGCCAACGTCCTGACTTTC,TRBV10-1,.,TRBJ2-6,.
CASSLRGQDGYTF,TGTGCCAGCAGCCTCAGGGGGCAGGATGGCTACACCTTC,TRBV27,TRBD1,TRBJ1-2,medium-sized
CASSYGRTDTQYF,TGTGCCAGCAGTTACGGGCGGACAGATACGCAGTATTTT,TRBV27,.,TRBJ2-3,.
CASTSGTSGYNEQFF,TGTGCCAGCACCTCCGGGACTAGCGGATACAATGAGCAGTTCTTC,TRBV5-4,TRBD2,TRBJ2-1,.
CSVTGTAGDEQYF,TGCAGCGTGACCGGGACAGCCGGCGACGAGCAGTACTTC,TRBV29-1,TRBD1,TRBJ2-7,.
CASSLLAGQETQYF,TGTGCCAGCAGTTTACTCGCCGGACAAGAGACCCAGTACTTC,TRBV27,.,TRBJ2-5,.
CSVVGDRGRLGDEQFF,TGCAGCGTTGTTGGGGACAGGGGGCGCTTGGGGGATGAGCAGTTCTTC,TRBV29-1,TRBD1,TRBJ2-1,.
CASRSRVSGNTIYF,TGTGCCAGCAGGTCCAGGGTCTCTGGAAACACCATATATTTT,TRBV6-5,.,TRBJ1-3,few
CAWSGASRGNYGYTF,TGTGCCTGGAGTGGCGCGAGTCGGGGGAACTATGGCTACACCTTC,TRBV30,.,TRBJ1-2,.
CASSLRLDRGNEQFF,TGCGCCAGCAGCTTGAGACTAGACAGGGGCAATGAGCAGTTCTTC,TRBV5-1,TRBD1,TRBJ2-1,.
CASSRRTGINTEAFF,TGTGCCAGCAGCCGGCGGACAGGAATTAACACTGAAGCTTTCTTT,TRBV5-6,TRBD1,TRBJ1-1,.
CSVVKQGGTEAFF,TGCAGCGTCGTAAAACAGGGCGGCACTGAAGCTTTCTTT,TRBV29-1,.,TRBJ1-1,.
CASSSPGTSGIRRKTQYF,TGCGCCAGCAGCTCGCCCGGGACTAGCGGGATCCGGCGGAAGACCCAGTACTTC,TRBV4-1,TRBD2,TRBJ2-5,.
CASSPRGGSSYEQYF,TGTGCCAGCAGCCCACGAGGCGGGAGTTCCTACGAGCAGTACTTC,TRBV6-5,TRBD2,TRBJ2-7,.
CASSQGSEPRQPQHF,TGTGCCAGCAGCCAAGGCTCGGAGCCCAGACAGCCCCAGCATTTT,TRBV3-1/TRBV3-2,.,TRBJ1-5,.
CASSPAGRSTDTQYF,TGTGCCAGCAGTCCGGCCGGGAGAAGCACAGATACGCAGTATTTT,TRBV6-6,.,TRBJ2-3,.
CASSLVTGNNEQFF,TGTGCCAGCAGCTTAGTTACCGGGAACAATGAGCAGTTCTTC,TRBV7-8,.,TRBJ2-1,.
CASSPAGGVNQPQHF,TGTGCCAGCAGCCCGGCAGGCGGGGTCAATCAGCCCCAGCATTTT,TRBV5-6,.,TRBJ1-5,few
CASSDSSGGADTQYF,TGTGCCAGCAGTGACTCTAGCGGGGGGGCCGATACGCAGTATTTT,TRBV6-4,TRBD2,TRBJ2-3,.
CASRVAGSYNEQFF,TGTGCCAGCAGGGTAGCGGGGAGCTACAATGAGCAGTTCTTC,TRBV2,TRBD2,TRBJ2-1,.
CASSGGDRPPHYSNQPQHF,TGTGCCAGTAGTGGGGGGGACAGGCCCCCCCATTATAGCAATCAGCCCCAGCATTTT,TRBV19,TRBD1,TRBJ1-5,.
CASSYMGSETQYF,TGTGCCAGCAGTTACATGGGCTCAGAGACCCAGTACTTC,TRBV6-6,.,TRBJ2-5,.
CASSLDRDYEQYF,TGCGCCAGCAGCTTGGACAGAGATTACGAGCAGTACTTC,TRBV5-1,.,TRBJ2-7,.
CASQWTGNTGELFF,TGTGCCTCCCAGTGGACTGGGAACACCGGGGAGCTGTTTTTT,TRBV19,.,TRBJ2-2,few
CASSEAYRVASPLHF,TGTGCCAGCAGTGAAGCATACAGGGTAGCTTCACCCCTCCACTTT,TRBV6-1,.,TRBJ1-6,.
CAWSGTGTGGYTF,TGTGCCTGGAGTGGGACAGGGACGGGTGGCTACACCTTC,TRBV30,TRBD1,TRBJ1-2,once
CSAATGYGYTF,TGCAGCGCCGCGACAGGTTATGGCTACACCTTC,TRBV29-1,.,TRBJ1-2,.
CASSSRDNGNTIYF,TGTGCCAGCTCATCCCGGGACAACGGGAACACCATATATTTT,TRBV18,.,TRBJ1-3,few
CASSDSGTDSGANVLTF,TGTGCCAGCAGTGATTCCGGTACCGACTCTGGGGCCAACGTCCTGACTTTC,TRBV25-1,.,TRBJ2-6,once
CASSPWNRVGTEAFF,TGTGCCAGCTCACCATGGAACAGGGTAGGCACTGAAGCTTTCTTT,TRBV18,.,TRBJ1-1,few
CASRDAGTGSNEQFF,TGTGCCAGCAGAGATGCCGGGACAGGGTCTAATGAGCAGTTCTTC,TRBV27,TRBD1,TRBJ2-1,.
CASTPGGESQPQHF,TGTGCCAGCACACCGGGGGGGGAGAGTCAGCCCCAGCATTTT,TRBV6-6,.,TRBJ1-5,.
CASSLNAGGLNIQYF,TGCGCCAGCAGCTTGAACGCAGGAGGATTAAACATTCAGTACTTC,TRBV5-1,.,TRBJ2-4,.
CASSESGTGAAQGARYGYTF,TGTGCCAGCAGCGAGTCCGGGACAGGGGCCGCCCAAGGTGCTCGGTATGGCTACACCTTC,TRBV2,TRBD1,TRBJ1-2,.
CASSVAVSGNTIYF,TGTGCCAGCAGCGTAGCCGTCTCTGGAAACACCATATATTTT,TRBV9,.,TRBJ1-3,.
CASSGQGISNQPQHF,TGTGCCAGCAGCGGACAGGGCATTAGCAATCAGCCCCAGCATTTT,TRBV2,TRBD1,TRBJ1-5,few
CASSSGQGWETQYF,TGTGCCAGCAGCTCCGGACAGGGGTGGGAGACCCAGTACTTC,TRBV9,TRBD1,TRBJ2-5,.
CASRVWQGGPNEQFF,TGTGCCAGCAGGGTATGGCAGGGGGGACCCAATGAGCAGTTCTTC,TRBV27,.,TRBJ2-1,.
CASSASGGTAKNIQYF,TGTGCCAGCAGCGCTAGCGGGGGGACAGCCAAAAACATTCAGTACTTC,TRBV5-4,TRBD2,TRBJ2-4,few
CASSFRQPNTEAFF,TGTGCCAGCAGCTTTCGACAGCCGAACACTGAAGCTTTCTTT,TRBV7-2,.,TRBJ1-1,once
CASRSNGGFEAFF,TGCGCCAGTAGGTCCAACGGGGGGTTCGAAGCTTTCTTT,TRBV10-1,.,TRBJ1-1,.
CASSSQRGGPDTQYF,TGTGCCAGCAGTTCCCAGCGGGGGGGCCCAGATACGCAGTATTTT,TRBV6-5,TRBD2,TRBJ2-3,few
CASSMGLAGVYNEQFF,TGTGCCAGTAGTATGGGACTAGCGGGAGTCTACAATGAGCAGTTCTTC,TRBV19,TRBD2,TRBJ2-1,.
CASTKVSEPSNYGYTF,TGTGCCAGTACGAAGGTCTCAGAGCCTTCTAACTATGGCTACACCTTC,TRBV19,.,TRBJ1-2,.
CATSSGTSGIREQFF,TGTGCCACCAGTTCCGGGACTAGCGGGATTCGAGAGCAGTTCTTC,TRBV24-1,TRBD2,TRBJ2-1,.
CASVGGETGAITEAFF,TGCGCCAGCGTTGGGGGAGAGACAGGGGCCATCACTGAAGCTTTCTTT,TRBV5-1,TRBD1,TRBJ1-1,.
CASSLKDINYGYTF,TGTGCCAGCAGCTTGAAGGACATAAACTATGGCTACACCTTC,TRBV5-6,.,TRBJ1-2,few
CASSFNNSGEQYF,TGTGCCAGCAGCTTTAACAATTCGGGCGAGCAGTACTTC,TRBV5-6,.,TRBJ2-7,.
CASSGGSNEKLFF,TGCGCCAGCAGTGGCGGTTCTAATGAAAAACTGTTTTTT,TRBV10-1,.,TRBJ1-4,few
CATQFEATSTDTQYF,TGTGCCACCCAATTTGAGGCCACTAGCACAGATACGCAGTATTTT,TRBV10-3,.,TRBJ2-3,.
CASSEFVGRAGYTF,TGTGCCAGCAGTGAGTTCGTGGGAAGGGCTGGCTACACCTTC,TRBV6-4,.,TRBJ1-2,few
CASSLVSFRPGTYATNEKLFF,TGCGCCAGCAGCTTGGTTTCTTTTCGTCCAGGAACTTATGCAACTAATGAAAAACTGTTTTTT,TRBV5-1,.,TRBJ1-4,.
CASSLVGGGYTF,TGTGCCAGCAGCTTAGTCGGGGGTGGCTACACCTTC,TRBV7-9,.,TRBJ1-2,.
CASSDRGLAGYYTGELFF,TGCGCCAGCAGTGACAGGGGACTAGCGGGGTATTACACCGGGGAGCTGTTTTTT,TRBV10-1,TRBD2,TRBJ2-2,.